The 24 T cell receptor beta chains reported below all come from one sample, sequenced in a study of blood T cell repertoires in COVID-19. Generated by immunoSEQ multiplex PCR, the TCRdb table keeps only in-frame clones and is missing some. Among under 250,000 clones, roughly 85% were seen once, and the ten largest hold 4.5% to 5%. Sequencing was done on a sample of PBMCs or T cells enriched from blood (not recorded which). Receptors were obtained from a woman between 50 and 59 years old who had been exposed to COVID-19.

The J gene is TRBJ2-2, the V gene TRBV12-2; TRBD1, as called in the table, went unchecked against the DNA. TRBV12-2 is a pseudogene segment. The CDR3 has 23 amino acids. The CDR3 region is CASRLGQAQYGLRGLESTGELFF. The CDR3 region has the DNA TGTGCAAGTCGCTTAGGACAGGCCCAGTACGGGTTAAGAGGGCTTGAGAGCACCGGGGAGCTGTTTTTT.

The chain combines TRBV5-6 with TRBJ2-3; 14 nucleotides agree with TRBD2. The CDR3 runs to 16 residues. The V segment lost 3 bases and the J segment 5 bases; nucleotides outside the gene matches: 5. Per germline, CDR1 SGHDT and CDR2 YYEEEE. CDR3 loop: CASSSPGLAGGDTQYF. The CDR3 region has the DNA TGTGCCAGCAGCTCCCCCGGACTAGCGGGGGGAGATACGCAGTATTTT.

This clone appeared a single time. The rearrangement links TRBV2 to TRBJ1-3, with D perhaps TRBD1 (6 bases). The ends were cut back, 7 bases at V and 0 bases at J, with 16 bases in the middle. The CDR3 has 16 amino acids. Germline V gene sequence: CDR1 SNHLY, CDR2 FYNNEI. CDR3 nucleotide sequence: TGTGCCAGCATGGGAGGGGGGAAAGGCTCTGGAAACACCATATATTTT. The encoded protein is CASMGGGKGSGNTIYF. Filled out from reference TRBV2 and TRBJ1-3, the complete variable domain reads EPEVTQTPSHQVTQMGQEVILRCVPISNHLYFYWYRQILGQKVEFLVSFYNNEISEKSEIFDDQFSVERPDGSNFTLKIRSTKLEDSAMYFCASMGGGKGSGNTIYFGEGSWLTVV.

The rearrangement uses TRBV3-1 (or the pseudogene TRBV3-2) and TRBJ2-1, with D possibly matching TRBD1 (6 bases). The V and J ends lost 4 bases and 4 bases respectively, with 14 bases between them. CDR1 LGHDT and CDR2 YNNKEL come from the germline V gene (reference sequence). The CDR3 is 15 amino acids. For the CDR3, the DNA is TGTGCCAGCAGCCGTATAGGGGGTTCATACAATGAGCAGTTCTTC. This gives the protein CASSRIGGSYNEQFF.

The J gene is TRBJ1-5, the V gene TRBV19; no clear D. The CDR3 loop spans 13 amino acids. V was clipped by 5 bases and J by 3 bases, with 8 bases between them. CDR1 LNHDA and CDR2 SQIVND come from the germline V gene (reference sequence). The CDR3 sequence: CASSQVHNQPQHF. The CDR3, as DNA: TGTGCCAGTAGTCAGGTTCACAATCAGCCCCAGCATTTT. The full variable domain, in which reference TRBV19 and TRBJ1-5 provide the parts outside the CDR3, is DGGITQSPKYLFRKEGQNVTLSCEQNLNHDAMYWYRQDPGQGLRLIYYSQIVNDFQKGDIAEGYSVSREKKESFPLTVTSAQKNPTAFYLCASSQVHNQPQHFGDGTRLSIL.

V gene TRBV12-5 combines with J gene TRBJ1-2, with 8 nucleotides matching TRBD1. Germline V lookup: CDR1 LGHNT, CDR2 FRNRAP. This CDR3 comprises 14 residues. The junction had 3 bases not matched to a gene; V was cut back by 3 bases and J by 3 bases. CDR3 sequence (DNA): TGTGCTAGTGGTTTACAGGGGGGGGACTATGGCTACACCTTC. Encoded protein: CASGLQGGDYGYTF.

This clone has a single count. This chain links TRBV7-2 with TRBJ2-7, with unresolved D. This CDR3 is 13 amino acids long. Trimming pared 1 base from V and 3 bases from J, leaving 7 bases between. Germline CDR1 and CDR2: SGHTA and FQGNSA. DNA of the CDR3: TGTGCCAGCAGCTTAGACGCGCTCTACGAGCAGTACTTC. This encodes CASSLDALYEQYF.

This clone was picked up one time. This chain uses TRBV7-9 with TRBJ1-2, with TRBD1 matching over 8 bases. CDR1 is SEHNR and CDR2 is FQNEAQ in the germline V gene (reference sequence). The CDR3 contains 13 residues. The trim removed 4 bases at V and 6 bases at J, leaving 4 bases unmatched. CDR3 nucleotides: TGTGCCAGCAGCTCGACAGGGGTCGATGGCTACACCTTC. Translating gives CASSSTGVDGYTF.

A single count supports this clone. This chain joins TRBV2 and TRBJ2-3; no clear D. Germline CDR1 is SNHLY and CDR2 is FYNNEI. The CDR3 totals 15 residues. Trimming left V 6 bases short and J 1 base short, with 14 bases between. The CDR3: CASSLSALGTDTQYF. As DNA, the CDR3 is TGTGCCAGCAGCCTCAGTGCCCTGGGCACAGATACGCAGTATTTT.

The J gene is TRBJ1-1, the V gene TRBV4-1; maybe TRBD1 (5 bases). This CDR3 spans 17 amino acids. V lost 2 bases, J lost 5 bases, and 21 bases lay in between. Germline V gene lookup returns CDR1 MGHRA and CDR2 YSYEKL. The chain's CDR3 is CASSQILDGAGGTEAFF. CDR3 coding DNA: TGCGCCAGCAGCCAAATTCTGGACGGGGCCGGGGGGACTGAAGCTTTCTTT.

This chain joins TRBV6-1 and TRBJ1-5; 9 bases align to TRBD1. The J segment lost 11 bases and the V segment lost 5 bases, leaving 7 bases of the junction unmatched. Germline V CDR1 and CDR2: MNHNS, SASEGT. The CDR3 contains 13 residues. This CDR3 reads CASSSSGTGTQHF. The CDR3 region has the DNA TGTGCCAGCAGTTCCTCCGGGACAGGGACCCAGCATTTT.

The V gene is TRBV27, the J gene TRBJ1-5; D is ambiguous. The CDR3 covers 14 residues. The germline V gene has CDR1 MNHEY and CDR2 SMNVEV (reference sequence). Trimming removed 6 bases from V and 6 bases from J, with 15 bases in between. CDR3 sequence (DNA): TGTGCCAGCAGCTCTTTCGGGGTAAGTCAGCCCCAGCATTTT. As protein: CASSSFGVSQPQHF.

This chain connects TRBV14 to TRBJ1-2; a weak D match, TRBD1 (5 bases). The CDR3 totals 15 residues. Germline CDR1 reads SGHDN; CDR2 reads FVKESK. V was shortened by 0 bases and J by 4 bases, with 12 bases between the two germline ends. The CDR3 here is CASSQEGRRGYGYTF. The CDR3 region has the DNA TGTGCCAGCAGCCAAGAAGGAAGGAGGGGCTATGGCTACACCTTC.

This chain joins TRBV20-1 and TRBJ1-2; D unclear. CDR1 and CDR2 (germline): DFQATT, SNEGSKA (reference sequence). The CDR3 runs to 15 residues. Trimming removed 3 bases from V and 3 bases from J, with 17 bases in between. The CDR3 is CSASIVARRDYGYTF. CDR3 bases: TGCAGTGCTAGTATAGTTGCCAGGCGGGACTATGGCTACACCTTC.

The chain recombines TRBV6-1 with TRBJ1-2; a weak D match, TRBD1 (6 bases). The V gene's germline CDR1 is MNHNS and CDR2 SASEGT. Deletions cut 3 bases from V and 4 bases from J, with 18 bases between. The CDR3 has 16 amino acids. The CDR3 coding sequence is TGTGCCAGCAGTGACACGTTACAGGGTACATTCTATGGCTACACCTTC. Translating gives CASSDTLQGTFYGYTF.

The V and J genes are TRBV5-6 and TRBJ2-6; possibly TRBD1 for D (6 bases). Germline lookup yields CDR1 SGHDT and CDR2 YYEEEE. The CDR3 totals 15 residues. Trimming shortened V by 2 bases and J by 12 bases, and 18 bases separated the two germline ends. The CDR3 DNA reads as TGTGCCAGCAGCTTCAGCACAGGGACCCCGCTCGTCCTGACTTTC. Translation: CASSFSTGTPLVLTF.

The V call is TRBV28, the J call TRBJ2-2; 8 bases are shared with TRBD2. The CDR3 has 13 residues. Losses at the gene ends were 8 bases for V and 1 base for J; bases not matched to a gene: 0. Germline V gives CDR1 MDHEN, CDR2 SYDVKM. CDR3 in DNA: TGTGCCAGCGCGGGGGGGAACACCGGGGAGCTGTTTTTT. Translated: CASAGGNTGELFF.

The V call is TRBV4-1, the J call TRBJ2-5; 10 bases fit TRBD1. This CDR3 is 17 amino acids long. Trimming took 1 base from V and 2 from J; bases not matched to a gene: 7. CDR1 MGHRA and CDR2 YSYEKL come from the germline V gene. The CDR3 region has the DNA TGCGCCAGCAGCCAAGCAGACAGGGGGCGCCGACAAGAGACCCAGTACTTC. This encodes CASSQADRGRRQETQYF.

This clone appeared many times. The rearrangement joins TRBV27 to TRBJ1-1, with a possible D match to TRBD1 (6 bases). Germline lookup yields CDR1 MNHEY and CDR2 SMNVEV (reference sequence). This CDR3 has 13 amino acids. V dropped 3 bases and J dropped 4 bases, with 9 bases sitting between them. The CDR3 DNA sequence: TGTGCCAGCAGTTTGATAGGGGGCACTGAAGCTTTCTTT. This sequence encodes CASSLIGGTEAFF.

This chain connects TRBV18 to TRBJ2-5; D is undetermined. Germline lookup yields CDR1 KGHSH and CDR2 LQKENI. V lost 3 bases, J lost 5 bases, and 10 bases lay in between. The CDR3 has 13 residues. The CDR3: CASSPGVWETQYF. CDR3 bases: TGTGCCAGCTCACCTGGAGTGTGGGAGACCCAGTACTTC.

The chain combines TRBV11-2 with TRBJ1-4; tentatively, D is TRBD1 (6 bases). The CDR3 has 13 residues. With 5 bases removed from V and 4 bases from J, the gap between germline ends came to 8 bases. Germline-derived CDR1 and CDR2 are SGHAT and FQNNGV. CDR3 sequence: CASSNRVNEKLFF. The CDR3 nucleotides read TGTGCCAGCAGCAACAGGGTTAATGAAAAACTGTTTTTT.

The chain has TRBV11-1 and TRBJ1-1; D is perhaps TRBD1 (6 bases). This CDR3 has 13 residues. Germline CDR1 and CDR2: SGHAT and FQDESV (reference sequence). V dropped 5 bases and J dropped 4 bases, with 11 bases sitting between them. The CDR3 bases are TGTGCCAGCAGCCCAGGGGCCGTCACTGAAGCTTTCTTT. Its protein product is CASSPGAVTEAFF.

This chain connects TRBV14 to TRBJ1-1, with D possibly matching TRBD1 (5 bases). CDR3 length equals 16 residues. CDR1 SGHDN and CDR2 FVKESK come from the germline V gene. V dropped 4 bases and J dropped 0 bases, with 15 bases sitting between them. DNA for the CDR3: TGTGCCAGCAGCCTCCGGGGGGGTCTAATGAACACTGAAGCTTTCTTT. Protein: CASSLRGGLMNTEAFF.

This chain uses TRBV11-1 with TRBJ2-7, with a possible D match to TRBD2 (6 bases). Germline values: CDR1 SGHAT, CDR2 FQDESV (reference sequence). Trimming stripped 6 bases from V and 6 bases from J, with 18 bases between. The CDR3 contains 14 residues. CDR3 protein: CASSRSGIAVEQYF. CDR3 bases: TGTGCCAGCAGTCGTAGTGGGATAGCGGTCGAGCAGTACTTC.